These 3 T cell receptor beta chains share one sample of origin, sequenced in a study of T cell repertoires in cytomegalovirus infection. TCRdb reprocessed the reads via MiXCR and lists one record per CDR3 protein. Of about 920,000 distinct CDR3 sequences in the sample, around 32% are singletons; the top ten hold roughly an eighth. Their antigens remain unidentified. The sequencing here drew on cultured CD8+ T cells from PBMCs, taken from culture after CMV antigen stimulation. Receptors originate from a human donor in good health (CMV status not recorded). Some clones in this sample may be carry-over from other donors' samples.

V and J are TRBV6-6 and TRBJ2-7; D is possibly TRBD1 or TRBD2 (7 bases each). The CDR3 is 14 residues long. Germline CDR1 MNHNY, CDR2 SVGAGI (reference sequence). Trimming left V 7 bases short and J 5 bases short, with 18 bases between. The CDR3 region is CASTPGGVIDEQYF. CDR3 bases: TGTGCCAGCACCCCAGGGGGGGTAATCGACGAGCAGTACTTC.

This clonotype turned up a few times. This chain joins TRBV6-2 or TRBV6-3 and TRBJ1-6; 8 bases match TRBD1. CDR1 MNHEY and CDR2 SVGEGT come from the germline V gene. V shed 0 bases and J 8 bases; nucleotides not matched to a gene: 6. The CDR3 has 16 amino acids. CDR3 in DNA: TGTGCCAGCAGTTACTCGATAGGACAGGGAGATTCACCCCTCCACTTT. Its translation: CASSYSIGQGDSPLHF.

This clonotype was seen repeatedly, ten times or more. The genes are TRBV7-2 and TRBJ2-7; TRBD2 is a possible D gene (5 bases). The CDR3 is made up of 14 amino acids. Germline CDR1 and CDR2: SGHTA and FQGNSA. The ends were cut back, 2 bases at V and 2 bases at J, with 10 bases in the middle. The CDR3 region is CASSLILGAYEQYV. The CDR3 bases are TGTGCCAGCAGCTTAATCCTCGGGGCCTACGAGCAGTACGTC.